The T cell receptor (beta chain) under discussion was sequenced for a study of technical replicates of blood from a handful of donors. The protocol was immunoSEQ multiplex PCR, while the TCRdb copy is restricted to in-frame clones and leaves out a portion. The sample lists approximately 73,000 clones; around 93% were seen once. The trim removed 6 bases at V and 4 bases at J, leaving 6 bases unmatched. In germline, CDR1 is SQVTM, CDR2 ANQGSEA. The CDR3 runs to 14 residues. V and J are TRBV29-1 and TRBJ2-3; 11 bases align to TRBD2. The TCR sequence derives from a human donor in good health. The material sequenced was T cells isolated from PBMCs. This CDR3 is CSVLSGRVADTQYF. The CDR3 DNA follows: TGCAGCGTACTTAGCGGGAGGGTTGCAGATACGCAGTATTTT.